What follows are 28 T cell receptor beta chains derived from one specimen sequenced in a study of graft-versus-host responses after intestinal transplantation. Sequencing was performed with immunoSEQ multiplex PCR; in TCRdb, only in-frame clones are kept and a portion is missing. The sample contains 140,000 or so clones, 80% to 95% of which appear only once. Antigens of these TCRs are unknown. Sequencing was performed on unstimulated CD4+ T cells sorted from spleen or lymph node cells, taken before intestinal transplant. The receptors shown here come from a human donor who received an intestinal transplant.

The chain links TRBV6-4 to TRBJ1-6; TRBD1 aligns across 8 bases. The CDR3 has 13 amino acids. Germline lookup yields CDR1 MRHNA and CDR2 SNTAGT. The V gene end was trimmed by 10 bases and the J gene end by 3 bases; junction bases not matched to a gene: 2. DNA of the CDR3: TGTGCCACCGGACAGGGCTATAATTCACCCCTCCACTTT. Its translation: CATGQGYNSPLHF.

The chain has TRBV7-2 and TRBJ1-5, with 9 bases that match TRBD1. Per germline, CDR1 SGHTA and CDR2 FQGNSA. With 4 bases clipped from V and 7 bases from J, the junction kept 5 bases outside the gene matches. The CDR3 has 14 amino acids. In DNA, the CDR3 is TGTGCCAGCAGCTACCGACAGGGGGACCAGCCCCAGCATTTT. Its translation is CASSYRQGDQPQHF.

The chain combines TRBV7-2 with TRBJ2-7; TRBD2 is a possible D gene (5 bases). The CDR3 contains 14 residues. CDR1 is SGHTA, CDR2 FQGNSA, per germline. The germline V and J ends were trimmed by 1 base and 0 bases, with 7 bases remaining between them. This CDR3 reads CASSLGGGSYEQYF. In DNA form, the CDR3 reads TGTGCCAGCAGCTTAGGCGGAGGCTCCTACGAGCAGTACTTC.

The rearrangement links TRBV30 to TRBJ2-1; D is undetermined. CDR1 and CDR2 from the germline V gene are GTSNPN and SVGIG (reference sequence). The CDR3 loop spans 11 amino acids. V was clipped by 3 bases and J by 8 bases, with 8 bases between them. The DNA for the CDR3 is TGTGCCTGGAGGCCCTATGATGAGCAGTTCTTC. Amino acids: CAWRPYDEQFF. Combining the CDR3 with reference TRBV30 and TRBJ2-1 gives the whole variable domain SQTIHQWPATLVQPVGSPLSLECTVEGTSNPNLYWYRQAAGRGLQLLFYSVGIGQISSEVPQNLSASRPQDRQFILSSKKLLLSDSGFYLCAWRPYDEQFFGPGTRLTVL.

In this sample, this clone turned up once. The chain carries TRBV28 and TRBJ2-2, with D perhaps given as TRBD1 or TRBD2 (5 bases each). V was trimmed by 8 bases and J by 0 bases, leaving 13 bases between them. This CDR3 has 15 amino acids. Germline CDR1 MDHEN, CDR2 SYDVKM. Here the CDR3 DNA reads TGTGCCAGCCGGGGCATCCTCGCGAACACCGGGGAGCTGTTTTTT. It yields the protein CASRGILANTGELFF.

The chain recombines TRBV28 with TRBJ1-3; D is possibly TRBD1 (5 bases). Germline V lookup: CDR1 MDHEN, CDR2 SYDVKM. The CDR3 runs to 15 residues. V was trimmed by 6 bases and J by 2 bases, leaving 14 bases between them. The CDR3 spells CASSWGEFTGNTIYF. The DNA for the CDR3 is TGTGCCAGCAGCTGGGGGGAGTTTACTGGAAACACCATATATTTT.

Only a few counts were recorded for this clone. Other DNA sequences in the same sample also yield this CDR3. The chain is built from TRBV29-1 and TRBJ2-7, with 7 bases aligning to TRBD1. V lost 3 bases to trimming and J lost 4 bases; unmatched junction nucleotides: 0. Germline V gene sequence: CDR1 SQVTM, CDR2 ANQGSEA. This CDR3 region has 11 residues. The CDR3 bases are TGCAGCGTTGACAGGGGGTACGAGCAGTACTTC. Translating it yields CSVDRGYEQYF.

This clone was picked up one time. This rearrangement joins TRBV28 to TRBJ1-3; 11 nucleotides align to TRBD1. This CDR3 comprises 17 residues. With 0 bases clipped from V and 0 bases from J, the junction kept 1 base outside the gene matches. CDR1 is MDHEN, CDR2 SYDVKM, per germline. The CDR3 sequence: CASSLWGQGGSGNTIYF. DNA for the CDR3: TGTGCCAGCAGTTTATGGGGACAGGGGGGCTCTGGAAACACCATATATTTT. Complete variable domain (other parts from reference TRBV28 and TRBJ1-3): DVKVTQSSRYLVKRTGEKVFLECVQDMDHENMFWYRQDPGLGLRLIYFSYDVKMKEKGDIPEGYSVSREKKERFSLILESASTNQTSMYLCASSLWGQGGSGNTIYFGEGSWLTVV.

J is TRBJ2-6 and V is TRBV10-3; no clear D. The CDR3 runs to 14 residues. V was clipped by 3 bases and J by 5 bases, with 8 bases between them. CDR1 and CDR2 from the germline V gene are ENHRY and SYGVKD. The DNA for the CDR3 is TGTGCCATCAGTGAAAACAGCCGGGCCAACGTCCTGACTTTC. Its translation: CAISENSRANVLTF.

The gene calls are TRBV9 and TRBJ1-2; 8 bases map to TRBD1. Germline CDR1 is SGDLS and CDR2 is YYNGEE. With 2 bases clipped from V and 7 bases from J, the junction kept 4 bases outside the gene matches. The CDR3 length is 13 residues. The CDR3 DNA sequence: TGTGCCAGCAGCGTGGACAGGGTAGGTGGCTACACCTTC. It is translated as CASSVDRVGGYTF.

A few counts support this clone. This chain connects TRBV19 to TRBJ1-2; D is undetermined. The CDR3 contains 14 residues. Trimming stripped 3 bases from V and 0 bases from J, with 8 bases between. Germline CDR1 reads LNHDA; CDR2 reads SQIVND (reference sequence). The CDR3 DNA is TGTGCCAGTAGTATCGGGAACACTAACTATGGCTACACCTTC. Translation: CASSIGNTNYGYTF.

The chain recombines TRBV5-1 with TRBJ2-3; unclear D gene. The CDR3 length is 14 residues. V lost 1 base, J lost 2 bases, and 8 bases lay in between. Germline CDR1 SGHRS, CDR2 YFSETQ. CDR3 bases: TGCGCCAGCAGCTTGCTCGGCTTCACAGATACGCAGTATTTT. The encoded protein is CASSLLGFTDTQYF. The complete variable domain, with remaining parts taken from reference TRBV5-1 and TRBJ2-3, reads KAGVTQTPRYLIKTRGQQVTLSCSPISGHRSVSWYQQTPGQGLQFLFEYFSETQRNKGNFPGRFSGRQFSNSRSEMNVSTLELGDSALYLCASSLLGFTDTQYFGPGTRLTVL.

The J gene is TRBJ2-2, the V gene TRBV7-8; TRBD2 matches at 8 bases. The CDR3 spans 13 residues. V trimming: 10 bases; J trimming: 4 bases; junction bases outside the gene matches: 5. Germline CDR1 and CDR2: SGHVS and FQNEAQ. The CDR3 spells CATSGRSTGELFF. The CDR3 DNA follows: TGTGCCACAAGCGGGAGATCCACCGGGGAGCTGTTTTTT. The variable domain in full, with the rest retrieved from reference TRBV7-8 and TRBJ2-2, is GAGVSQSPRYKVAKRGQDVALRCDPISGHVSLFWYQQALGQGPEFLTYFQNEAQLDKSGLPSDRFFAERPEGSVSTLKIQRTQQEDSAVYLCATSGRSTGELFFGEGSRLTVL.

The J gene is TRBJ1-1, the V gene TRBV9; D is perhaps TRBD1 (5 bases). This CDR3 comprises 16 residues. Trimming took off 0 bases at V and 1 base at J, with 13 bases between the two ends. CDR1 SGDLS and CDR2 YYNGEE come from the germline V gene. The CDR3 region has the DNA TGTGCCAGCAGCGTAGACCCAAACAGGCCGAACACTGAAGCTTTCTTT. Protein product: CASSVDPNRPNTEAFF.

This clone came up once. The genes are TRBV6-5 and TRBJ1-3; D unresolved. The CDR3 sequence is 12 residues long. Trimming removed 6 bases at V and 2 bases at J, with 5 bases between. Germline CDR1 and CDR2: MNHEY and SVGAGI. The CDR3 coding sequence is TGTGCCAGCAGGGGCACTGGAAACACCATATATTTT. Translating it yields CASRGTGNTIYF.

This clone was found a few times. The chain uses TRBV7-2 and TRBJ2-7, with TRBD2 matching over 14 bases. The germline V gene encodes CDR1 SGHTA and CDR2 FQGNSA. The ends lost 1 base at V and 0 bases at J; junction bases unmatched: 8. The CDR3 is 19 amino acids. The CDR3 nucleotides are TGTGCCAGCAGCTTAGTAGGGACTAGCGGGAGTCCCAGCTCCTACGAGCAGTACTTC. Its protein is CASSLVGTSGSPSSYEQYF. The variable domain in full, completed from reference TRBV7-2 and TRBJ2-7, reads GAGVSQSPSNKVTEKGKDVELRCDPISGHTALYWYRQSLGQGLEFLIYFQGNSAPDKSGLPSDRFSAERTGGSVSTLTIQRTQQEDSAVYLCASSLVGTSGSPSSYEQYFGPGTRLTVT.

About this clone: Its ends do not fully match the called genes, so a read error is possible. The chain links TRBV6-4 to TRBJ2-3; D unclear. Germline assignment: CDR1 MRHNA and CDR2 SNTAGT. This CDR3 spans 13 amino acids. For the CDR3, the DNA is TGTGCCAGCACTGACACGGCCACAGATACGCAGTATTTT. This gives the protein CASTDTATDTQYF.

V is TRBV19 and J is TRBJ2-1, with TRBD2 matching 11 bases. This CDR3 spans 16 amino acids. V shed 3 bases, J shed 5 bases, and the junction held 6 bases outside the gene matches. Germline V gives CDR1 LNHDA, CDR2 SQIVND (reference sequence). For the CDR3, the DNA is TGTGCCAGTAGTATGACTAGCGGGGCTTTGCACAATGAGCAGTTCTTC. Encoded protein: CASSMTSGALHNEQFF.

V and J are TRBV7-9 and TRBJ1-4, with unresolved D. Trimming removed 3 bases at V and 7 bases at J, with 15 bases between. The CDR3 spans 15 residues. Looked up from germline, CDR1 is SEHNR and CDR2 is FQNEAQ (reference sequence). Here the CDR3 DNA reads TGTGCCAGCAGCTTGGATGGCCTTGGAGGTGAAAAACTGTTTTTT. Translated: CASSLDGLGGEKLFF. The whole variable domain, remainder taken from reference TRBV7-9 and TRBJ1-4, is DTGVSQNPRHKITKRGQNVTFRCDPISEHNRLYWYRQTLGQGPEFLTYFQNEAQLEKSRLLSDRFSAERPKGSFSTLEIQRTEQGDSAMYLCASSLDGLGGEKLFFGSGTQLSVL.

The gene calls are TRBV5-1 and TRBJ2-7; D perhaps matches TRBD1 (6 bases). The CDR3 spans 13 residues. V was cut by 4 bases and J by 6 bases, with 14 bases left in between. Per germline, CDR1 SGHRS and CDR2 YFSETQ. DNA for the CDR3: TGCGCCAGCAGCGGGGACACCGGCGGCGAGCAGTACTTC. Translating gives CASSGDTGGEQYF.

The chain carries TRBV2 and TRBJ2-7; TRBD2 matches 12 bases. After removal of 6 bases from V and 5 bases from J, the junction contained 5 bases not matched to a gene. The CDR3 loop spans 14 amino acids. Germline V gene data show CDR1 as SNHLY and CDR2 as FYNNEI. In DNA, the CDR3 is TGTGCCAGCAGAAGACTAGCGGGAGACCACGAGCAGTACTTC. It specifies CASRRLAGDHEQYF.

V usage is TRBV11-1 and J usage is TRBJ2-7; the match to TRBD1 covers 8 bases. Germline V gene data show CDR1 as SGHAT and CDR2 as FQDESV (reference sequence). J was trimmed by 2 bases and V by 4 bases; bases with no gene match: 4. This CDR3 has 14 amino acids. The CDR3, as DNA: TGTGCCAGCAGCTCACAGGGGGTCGCCTACGAGCAGTACTTC. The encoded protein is CASSSQGVAYEQYF. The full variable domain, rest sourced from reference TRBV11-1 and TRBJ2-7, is EAEVAQSPRYKITEKSQAVAFWCDPISGHATLYWYRQILGQGPELLVQFQDESVVDDSQLPKDRFSAERLKGVDSTLKIQPAELGDSAMYLCASSSQGVAYEQYFGPGTRLTVT.

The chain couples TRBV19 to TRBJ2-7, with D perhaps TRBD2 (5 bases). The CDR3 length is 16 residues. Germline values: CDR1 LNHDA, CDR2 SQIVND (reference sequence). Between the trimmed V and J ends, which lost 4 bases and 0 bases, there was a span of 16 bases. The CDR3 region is CASSTTTFTSSYEQYF. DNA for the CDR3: TGTGCCAGTAGTACGACTACCTTTACTAGCTCCTACGAGCAGTACTTC.

The chain's CDR3 is CASSQWTGSGELFF. In nucleotides, the CDR3 is TGTGCCAGCAGTCAGTGGACAGGGTCCGGGGAGCTGTTTTTT. This chain joins TRBV28 and TRBJ2-2, with 8 bases fitting TRBD1. With 5 bases clipped from V and 6 bases from J, the junction kept 5 bases outside the gene matches. The CDR3 extends over 14 amino acids. Germline CDR1 is MDHEN and CDR2 is SYDVKM.

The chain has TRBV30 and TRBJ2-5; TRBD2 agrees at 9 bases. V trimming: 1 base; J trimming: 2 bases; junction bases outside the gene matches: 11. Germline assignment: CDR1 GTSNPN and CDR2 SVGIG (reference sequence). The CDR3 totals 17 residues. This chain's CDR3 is CAWSELAGFLGQETQYF. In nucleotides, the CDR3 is TGTGCCTGGAGTGAACTAGCGGGCTTCCTGGGACAAGAGACCCAGTACTTC.

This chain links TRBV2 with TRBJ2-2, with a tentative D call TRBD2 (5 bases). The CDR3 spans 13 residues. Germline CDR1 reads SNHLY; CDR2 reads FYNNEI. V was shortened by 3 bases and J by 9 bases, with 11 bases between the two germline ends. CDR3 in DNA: TGTGCCAGCAGTGATGAGGGAATCAGGGAGCTGTTTTTT. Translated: CASSDEGIRELFF.

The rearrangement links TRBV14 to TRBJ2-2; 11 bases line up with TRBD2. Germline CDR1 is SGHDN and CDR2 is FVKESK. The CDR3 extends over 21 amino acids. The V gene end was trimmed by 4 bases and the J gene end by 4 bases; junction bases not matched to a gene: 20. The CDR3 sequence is CASSLRIAGLAGLGGTGELFF. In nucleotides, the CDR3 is TGTGCCAGCAGCCTACGAATAGCCGGACTAGCGGGCCTAGGGGGCACCGGGGAGCTGTTTTTT.

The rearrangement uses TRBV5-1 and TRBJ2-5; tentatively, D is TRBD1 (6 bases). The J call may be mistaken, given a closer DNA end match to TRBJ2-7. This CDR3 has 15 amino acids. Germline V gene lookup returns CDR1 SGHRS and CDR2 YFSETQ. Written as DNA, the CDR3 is TGCGCCAGCAGCCCCCACCAAGCAGGGGACCACGAGCAGTACTTC. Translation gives CASSPHQAGDHEQYF.